One T cell receptor beta chain is described in this entry. The antigen remains undetermined. The data were obtained in a study of siplizumab effects on memory and regulatory T cells. Germline V CDR1 and CDR2: LNHDA, SQIVND (reference sequence). V lost 4 bases and J lost 4; bases outside the gene matches: 7. The CDR3 totals 16 residues. The table came from immunoSEQ multiplex PCR; TCRdb's copy has only in-frame clones and leaves some out. The data show some 100,000 clones, approximately 92% seen once. Regarding the study as a whole: Researchers did not confirm the suppressive function of proliferating Tregs from siplizumab cultures. The study found that mappable alloreactive CD4+ clones averaged roughly 69% Treg-derived with siplizumab and roughly 27% in controls. Siplizumab caused a significant drop in alloreactive sequences traceable to unstimulated CD4+ memory cells.

The receptor was derived from a human donor in good health. Some clones in this sample may be carry-over from other donors' samples. The sample comprised CD4+ T cells sorted from blood. This chain uses TRBV19 with TRBJ2-7; 13 nucleotides line up with TRBD2. The CDR3 DNA reads as TGTGCCAGTAGTAAACTAGCGGGAGGGCCTCGGTACGAGCAGTACTTC. Translation: CASSKLAGGPRYEQYF. The full variable domain, completed using reference TRBV19 and TRBJ2-7, is DGGITQSPKYLFRKEGQNVTLSCEQNLNHDAMYWYRQDPGQGLRLIYYSQIVNDFQKGDIAEGYSVSREKKESFPLTVTSAQKNPTAFYLCASSKLAGGPRYEQYFGPGTRLTVT.